Below are 8 T cell receptor beta chains sequenced from a single sample in a study of T cell repertoires in cytomegalovirus infection. TCRdb re-called the reads with MiXCR, one entry per CDR3 protein. The top ten clones hold about 2.8% of a sample with some 680,000 distinct CDR3 sequences, less than 40% of them seen once. The material sequenced was PBMCs. These receptors originate from a human donor in good health (CMV status not recorded). Some clones in this sample may be carry-over from other donors' samples.

V is TRBV7-9 and J is TRBJ1-2, with 8 bases identical to TRBD1. The germline V gene has CDR1 SEHNR and CDR2 FQNEAQ (reference sequence). V shed 5 bases and J 4 bases; nucleotides not matched to a gene: 6. CDR3 length: 14 amino acids. DNA of the CDR3: TGTGCCAGCAGCCCCTCGGACAGGGCCTATGGCTACACCTTC. It yields the protein CASSPSDRAYGYTF.

The J gene is TRBJ1-1, the V gene TRBV7-3; 8 bases agree with TRBD1. Germline loops: CDR1 SGHTA, CDR2 FQGTGA. The CDR3 is 16 amino acids. The junction had 16 bases not matched to a gene; V was cut back by 5 bases and J by 8 bases. CDR3: CASSPLLDREKGEAFF. Here the CDR3 DNA reads TGTGCCAGCAGCCCCTTATTGGACAGGGAAAAGGGGGAAGCTTTCTTT. The full variable domain, its missing parts supplied by reference TRBV7-3 and TRBJ1-1, is GAGVSQTPSNKVTEKGKYVELRCDPISGHTALYWYRQSLGQGPEFLIYFQGTGAADDSGLPNDRFFAVRPEGSVSTLKIQRTERGDSAVYLCASSPLLDREKGEAFFGQGTRLTVV.

A few counts support this clonotype. The chain carries TRBV11-1 and TRBJ2-5; D possibly corresponds to TRBD1 (6 bases). V lost 3 bases, J lost 7 bases, and 9 bases lay in between. Germline assignment: CDR1 SGHAT and CDR2 FQDESV (reference sequence). The length of the CDR3 is 12 residues. The CDR3 nucleotides are TGTGCCAGCAGCTTCACAGGGCTGACCCAGTACTTC. Translating it yields CASSFTGLTQYF.

The chain has TRBV4-1 and TRBJ1-1; possibly TRBD1 for D (5 bases). The length of the CDR3 is 14 residues. Deletions cut 0 bases from V and 7 bases from J, with 12 bases between. Germline V gene sequence: CDR1 MGHRA, CDR2 YSYEKL. The CDR3 nucleotides are TGCGCCAGCAGCCAAGATGTCCGGGACCTTGAAGCTTTCTTT. This sequence encodes CASSQDVRDLEAFF.

The chain links TRBV27 to TRBJ1-5, with D maybe TRBD1 (6 bases). The V and J ends lost 5 bases and 3 bases respectively, with 14 bases between them. This CDR3 spans 15 amino acids. Germline V CDR1 and CDR2: MNHEY, SMNVEV (reference sequence). The CDR3 region has the DNA TGTGCCAGCAGTGCAGTACAGGGAGCCAATCAGCCCCAGCATTTT. Amino acid sequence: CASSAVQGANQPQHF.

This clonotype showed up just a few times. V gene TRBV7-9 combines with J gene TRBJ2-6; 7 positions agree with TRBD1. CDR3 length equals 18 residues. V lost 5 bases, J lost 0 bases, and 10 bases stayed unmatched. The germline gives CDR1 SEHNR, CDR2 FQNEAQ (reference sequence). DNA of the CDR3: TGTGCCAGCAGCAATCCGGGACAGCTGATCTCTGGGGCCAACGTCCTGACTTTC. Protein sequence: CASSNPGQLISGANVLTF.

The gene calls are TRBV19 and TRBJ1-5; 7 nucleotides align to TRBD1. The V gene end was trimmed by 6 bases and the J gene end by 3 bases; junction bases not matched to a gene: 8. This CDR3 contains 15 residues. Germline loops: CDR1 LNHDA, CDR2 SQIVND (reference sequence). CDR3 sequence reads: CASRAGQVNNQPQHF. The CDR3 nucleotides are TGTGCCAGTAGAGCCGGACAGGTAAACAATCAGCCCCAGCATTTT.

This sequence joins TRBV29-1 and TRBJ2-5, with a weak D call TRBD2 (5 bases). Trimming stripped 4 bases from V and 3 bases from J, with 9 bases between. The CDR3 is 12 amino acids. Germline CDR1 is SQVTM and CDR2 is ANQGSEA. The CDR3 reads CSVGKREETQYF. In DNA, the CDR3 is TGCAGCGTTGGAAAGAGGGAAGAGACCCAGTACTTC.